This T cell receptor (beta chain) comes out of a study of T cell responses to AZD1222 COVID-19 vaccine. As to this clone: Its antigen is unidentified.

Using immunoSEQ multiplex PCR, the repertoire was profiled, and TCRdb retains in-frame clones only, with some absent. Of 73,000 or so clones in the sample, about 78% were seen once. Pooled samples include second doses given at about 4 or 12 weeks. CDR3 length equals 15 residues. The germline V gene encodes CDR1 MGHDK and CDR2 SYGVNS. V lost 3 bases to trimming and J lost 8 bases; unmatched junction nucleotides: 8. Study outcomes and limitations: White British ancestry dominated among donors, who included more females, and clonal diversity was possibly underestimated.

The rearrangement joins TRBV25-1 to TRBJ2-5; 11 nucleotides agree with TRBD1. The receptor was derived from an adult who received the AZD1222 COVID-19 vaccine. The source material was peripheral blood, sampled 28 days after the second AZD1222 dose. CDR3 loop: CASSELGTGGATQYF. CDR3 in DNA: TGTGCCAGCAGTGAGTTGGGGACAGGGGGAGCAACCCAGTACTTC.